This TCR beta chain came from a study of T cell changes during pregnancy in multiple sclerosis. Repertoires were generated with immunoSEQ multiplex PCR, while TCRdb's copy carries only in-frame clones and drops some. Here the sample spans 70,000 to 95,000 clones, approximately 94% being singletons. The sequencing used peripheral blood, collected after pregnancy. The TCR comes from a female donor in good health, enrolled as a control in a pregnancy study.

As DNA, the CDR3 is TGTGCCAGCACCCCCCCGCAGGGTCTGACTTCACCCCTCCACTTT. Encoded protein: CASTPPQGLTSPLHF. The chain joins TRBV27 to TRBJ1-6; possible D gene TRBD1, 5 bases. The CDR3 contains 15 residues. The germline V gene has CDR1 MNHEY and CDR2 SMNVEV (reference sequence). The V end lost 7 bases, the J end lost 9 bases, and 19 bases lay between the germline ends.